Following are 7 T cell receptor beta chains from one sample sequenced in a study of blood T cell repertoires in COVID-19. Method: immunoSEQ multiplex PCR; TCRdb's copy keeps in-frame clones and lacks some. The table shows some 260,000 clones, with about three quarters occurring only once. Sequencing input: peripheral blood. The source is an elderly woman with acute or convalescent COVID-19.

A few counts support this clone. The rearrangement joins TRBV2 to TRBJ1-1, with TRBD1 matching 7 bases. The junction had 0 bases not matched to a gene; V was cut back by 3 bases and J by 8 bases. The CDR3 covers 11 residues. Germline V gene sequence: CDR1 SNHLY, CDR2 FYNNEI. In DNA form, the CDR3 reads TGTGCCAGCAGTGAGACAGGGGAAGCTTTCTTT. Amino acid sequence: CASSETGEAFF. The whole variable domain, filled in from reference TRBV2 and TRBJ1-1, reads EPEVTQTPSHQVTQMGQEVILRCVPISNHLYFYWYRQILGQKVEFLVSFYNNEISEKSEIFDDQFSVERPDGSNFTLKIRSTKLEDSAMYFCASSETGEAFFGQGTRLTVV.

This rearrangement joins TRBV5-1 to TRBJ2-2; D uncertain. CDR1 and CDR2 (germline): SGHRS, YFSETQ. This CDR3 is built from 15 residues. V shed 2 bases and J shed 4 bases, with 12 bases lying between them. The CDR3 sequence is CASSLIQIGTGELFF. CDR3 bases: TGCGCCAGCAGCTTAATACAGATCGGCACCGGGGAGCTGTTTTTT.

The rearrangement links TRBV7-9 to TRBJ1-1; the match to TRBD1 covers 7 bases. The CDR3 has 14 amino acids. J was trimmed by 6 bases and V by 2 bases; bases with no gene match: 6. Germline-derived CDR1 and CDR2 are SEHNR and FQNEAQ (reference sequence). In nucleotides, the CDR3 is TGTGCCAGCAGCTTATCCCCCCAGGGGGCTGAAGCTTTCTTT. Protein: CASSLSPQGAEAFF.

The CDR3 nucleotides read TGCGCCAGCAGTGAGCCACAGGGGCCTAGCACAGATACGCAGTATTTT. Translation: CASSEPQGPSTDTQYF. The chain recombines TRBV10-1 with TRBJ2-3; 7 bases agree with TRBD1. Germline V gene sequence: CDR1 WNHNN, CDR2 SYGVQD (reference sequence). This CDR3 contains 16 residues. Losses at the gene ends were 2 bases for V and 0 bases for J; bases not matched to a gene: 5.

This clone was seen a few times. The chain employs TRBV9 and TRBJ1-6; 8 bases are a match to TRBD1. CDR1 is SGDLS and CDR2 is YYNGEE in the germline V gene. V dropped 3 bases and J dropped 6; count of bases not matched to a gene: 11. The CDR3 runs 17 residues. CDR3 in DNA: TGTGCCAGCAGCGCGGGCACAGGGGGGAAGATTAATTCACCCCTCCACTTT. It translates to CASSAGTGGKINSPLHF.

The chain uses TRBV6-6 and TRBJ2-7, with a weak D call TRBD1 (6 bases). CDR1 MNHNY and CDR2 SVGAGI come from the germline V gene (reference sequence). The germline V and J ends were trimmed by 5 bases and 6 bases, with 23 bases remaining between them. This CDR3 has 16 amino acids. CDR3 amino acids: CASSRNILNRAGEQYF. In DNA, the CDR3 is TGTGCCAGCAGTCGTAATATATTGAACAGGGCCGGCGAGCAGTACTTC.

This clone turned up a few times. It may be a read error: a sequence one base away is much more abundant. The CDR3 reads CASSLQGDTEAFF. The CDR3 nucleotides read TGTGCCAGCAGCTTACAGGGGGACACTGAAGCTTTCTTT. The chain is built from TRBV11-3 and TRBJ1-1, with 7 positions matching TRBD1. Germline CDR1 SGHNT, CDR2 YENEEA. J was trimmed by 3 bases and V by 2 bases; bases with no gene match: 0. The CDR3 extends over 13 amino acids.